One sample yielded the 18 T cell receptor beta chains listed below, sequenced in a study of shared clonotypes between healthy human individuals. Method: immunoSEQ multiplex PCR; TCRdb's copy keeps in-frame clones and lacks some. The sample contains some 1,100,000 clones, approximately 80% of which appear only once. The source material was memory CD4+ T cells from PBMCs. Documented subset: CD45RA-negative fraction. The receptors were sampled from a man between 18 and 29 years old in good health. Some clones in this sample may be carry-over from other donors' samples.

In DNA form, the CDR3 reads TGTGCCAGCAGCTTCCGGACCGCGAACACCGGGGAGCTGTTTTTT. Translation: CASSFRTANTGELFF. The chain couples TRBV5-5 to TRBJ2-2; D unclear. With 2 bases removed from V and 0 bases from J, the gap between germline ends came to 8 bases. CDR1 is SGHKS and CDR2 is YYEKEE in the germline V gene (reference sequence). The CDR3 is made up of 15 amino acids.

The V call is TRBV29-1, the J call TRBJ1-1, with a tentative D call TRBD1 (6 bases). The CDR3 is 14 residues long. Germline CDR1 and CDR2: SQVTM and ANQGSEA. Between the trimmed V and J ends, which lost 0 bases and 0 bases, there was a span of 8 bases. CDR3 nucleotide sequence: TGCAGCGTTGAAGAGGGGGCCCTGAACACTGAAGCTTTCTTT. Protein sequence: CSVEEGALNTEAFF.

The chain carries TRBV6-5 and TRBJ2-7; TRBD1 aligns across 8 bases. In germline, CDR1 is MNHEY, CDR2 SVGAGI. V shed 6 bases, J shed 5 bases, and the junction held 3 bases outside the gene matches. The CDR3 totals 12 residues. The CDR3 DNA follows: TGTGCCAGCAGCTCGGACAGGGACGAGCAGTACTTC. Its translation is CASSSDRDEQYF.

Concerning this clone: Additional DNA sequences in this sample encode the identical CDR3. The V and J genes are TRBV30 and TRBJ1-4, with 7 positions matching TRBD1. This CDR3 spans 14 amino acids. The junction had 5 bases not matched to a gene; V was cut back by 2 bases and J by 5 bases. Germline CDR1 GTSNPN, CDR2 SVGIG (reference sequence). The CDR3 bases are TGTGCCTGGAGTCACAGGGGCGGGAATGAAAAACTGTTTTTT. Its protein is CAWSHRGGNEKLFF.

V is TRBV5-1 and J is TRBJ1-2; 7 positions match TRBD1. The V gene's germline CDR1 is SGHRS and CDR2 YFSETQ. The V gene end was trimmed by 2 bases and the J gene end by 6 bases; junction bases not matched to a gene: 13. This CDR3 spans 16 amino acids. CDR3: CASSLQTGAVEDGYTF. The CDR3 coding sequence is TGCGCCAGCAGCTTACAAACAGGGGCGGTTGAAGATGGCTACACCTTC.

The chain couples TRBV10-1 to TRBJ2-5; no reliable D call. Germline-derived CDR1 and CDR2 are WNHNN and SYGVQD (reference sequence). This CDR3 region has 14 residues. Trimming pared 2 bases from V and 9 bases from J, leaving 16 bases between. The CDR3 here is CASSELPDRSAQYF. Written as DNA, the CDR3 is TGCGCCAGCAGTGAGCTCCCGGACCGATCGGCCCAGTACTTC.

This chain joins TRBV19 and TRBJ1-1, with D maybe TRBD1 (5 bases). V gave up 6 bases and J gave up 3 bases, with 11 bases separating them. The CDR3 runs 13 residues. Germline V gene lookup returns CDR1 LNHDA and CDR2 SQIVND (reference sequence). CDR3 sequence reads: CASRLLGDTEAFF. The DNA for the CDR3 is TGTGCCAGTAGACTTCTGGGGGACACTGAAGCTTTCTTT.

The chain recombines TRBV25-1 with TRBJ2-6; D call uncertain. Trimming removed 1 base from V and 4 bases from J, with 8 bases in between. The CDR3 is 15 amino acids. Germline CDR1 is MGHDK and CDR2 is SYGVNS. The CDR3 region has the DNA TGTGCCAGCAGTGAATTTCTAGGGGGGGCCAACGTCCTGACTTTC. This codes for CASSEFLGGANVLTF.

This chain links TRBV20-1 with TRBJ1-2, with D unclear. Germline CDR1 is DFQATT and CDR2 is SNEGSKA (reference sequence). The CDR3 is made up of 11 amino acids. The CDR3 region is CRTVEEEGYTF. CDR3 nucleotides: TGCAGGACCGTTGAGGAGGAGGGCTACACCTTC.

The rearrangement joins TRBV5-1 to TRBJ2-3; no clear D. V lost 4 bases to trimming and J lost 4 bases, with 19 bases between them. Germline V gene lookup returns CDR1 SGHRS and CDR2 YFSETQ. The CDR3 has 16 amino acids. The CDR3 reads CASSVPGYGHSDTQYF. Here the CDR3 DNA reads TGCGCCAGCAGCGTCCCCGGGTATGGGCATTCAGATACGCAGTATTTT.

This clone occurred a few times. This sequence joins TRBV6-1 and TRBJ1-5; D is ambiguous. CDR1 is MNHNS, CDR2 SASEGT, per germline. The CDR3 consists of 13 residues. The germline V and J ends were trimmed by 2 bases and 8 bases, with 10 bases remaining between them. CDR3 residues: CASSERWEKPQHF. CDR3 coding DNA: TGTGCCAGCAGTGAACGATGGGAAAAGCCCCAGCATTTT.

This chain joins TRBV11-3 and TRBJ2-5; D unresolved. This CDR3 has 12 amino acids. Germline CDR1 and CDR2: SGHNT and YENEEA. Trimming shortened V by 4 bases and J by 4 bases, and 7 bases separated the two germline ends. The CDR3 is CASSWAGETQYF. Written as DNA, the CDR3 is TGTGCCAGCAGCTGGGCCGGAGAGACCCAGTACTTC.

The V call is TRBV2, the J call TRBJ2-1; the D is unclear. From germline, CDR1 is SNHLY and CDR2 FYNNEI. The CDR3 extends over 14 amino acids. Trimming took 8 bases from V and 1 from J, leaving 12 bases between them. The CDR3 loop is CASGRASSYNEQFF. CDR3 in DNA: TGTGCCAGCGGACGGGCTAGTTCCTACAATGAGCAGTTCTTC. Filled out from reference TRBV2 and TRBJ2-1, the complete variable domain reads EPEVTQTPSHQVTQMGQEVILRCVPISNHLYFYWYRQILGQKVEFLVSFYNNEISEKSEIFDDQFSVERPDGSNFTLKIRSTKLEDSAMYFCASGRASSYNEQFFGPGTRLTVL.

Comments on this clone: Other nucleotide sequences from this sample produce the same CDR3. CDR3 in amino acids: CASSLELAGYNEQFF. DNA for the CDR3: TGTGCCAGCAGCTTAGAATTAGCGGGATACAATGAGCAGTTCTTC. V and J are TRBV13 and TRBJ2-1; 8 positions agree with TRBD2. Germline CDR1 and CDR2: PRHDT and FYEKMQ (reference sequence). The CDR3 is 15 residues long. Trimming at V came to 1 base and at J to 4 bases, leaving 3 bases not matched to a gene.

Remarks on this clone: A much bigger clone sits one base away, suggesting this may be a read error. This CDR3 is also generated by other DNA sequences in the sample. The V and J genes are TRBV20-1 and TRBJ1-1; no firm D call. The CDR3 contains 11 residues. CDR1 and CDR2 from the germline V gene are DFQATT and SNEGSKA (reference sequence). V was clipped by 5 bases and J by 0 bases, with 4 bases between them. CDR3 sequence reads: CSALMNTEAFF. CDR3 bases: TGCAGTGCTCTCATGAACACTGAAGCTTTCTTT.

The chain joins TRBV5-1 to TRBJ2-7; D is unresolved. The length of the CDR3 is 16 residues. Germline-derived CDR1 and CDR2 are SGHRS and YFSETQ. V was clipped by 0 bases and J by 5 bases, with 18 bases between them. CDR3 sequence: CASSLGKATDTNEQYF. The DNA for the CDR3 is TGCGCCAGCAGCTTGGGTAAGGCGACTGACACTAACGAGCAGTACTTC.

The chain joins TRBV20-1 to TRBJ2-7, with D uncertain. In germline, CDR1 is DFQATT, CDR2 SNEGSKA (reference sequence). V was clipped by 6 bases and J by 5 bases, with 2 bases between them. CDR3 length equals 8 residues. The chain's CDR3 is CSAHEQYF. CDR3 DNA: TGCAGTGCACACGAGCAGTACTTC.

The V call is TRBV28, the J call TRBJ1-5; D remains unclear. This CDR3 contains 14 residues. Germline CDR1 MDHEN, CDR2 SYDVKM. V lost 4 bases and J 6 bases, leaving 13 bases between the germline ends. The CDR3 region is CASSSDRIIQPQHF. The CDR3 region has the DNA TGTGCCAGCAGTTCAGATCGAATCATTCAGCCCCAGCATTTT.